The clone carrying this T cell receptor beta chain was counted at least ten times. No antigen is known for it. All unsorted peripheral T cells were captured because whole blood was used without fractionation. As controls, nine to eleven uninfected healthy donors gave samples, and a few gave two samples approximately three months apart. This entry is derived from a study of HIV-infected patients and healthy controls. The study's findings and limits: Slight age and sex differences between study cohorts did not explain the diversity differences. Significant mean usage differences between HIV-infected patients and controls involved eight alpha and eight beta V genes.

cDNA was made from around 0.45 ug RNA using alpha and beta constant primers. Each of the alpha and beta chains got its own library through chain-specific third strand synthesis with indices. TCRdb fed the 5' RACE reads into MiXCR, producing one record per CDR3 protein. The table has roughly 25,000 distinct CDR3 sequences, 8.5% to 9% seen once. This CDR3 is built from 14 residues. V lost 2 bases, J lost 0 bases, and 7 bases lay in between. From germline, CDR1 is MNHNS and CDR2 SASEGT. The chain joins TRBV6-1 to TRBJ1-1; D remains unclear. The sequenced sample consisted of blood. The TCR comes from an adult in good health. CDR3 coding DNA: TGTGCCAGCAGTGAATTTTCCATGAACACTGAAGCTTTCTTT. Residues: CASSEFSMNTEAFF.